This T cell receptor beta chain was captured by sequencing in a study of cytomegalovirus exposure and HLA in healthy donors. For the study at large: Among the roughly 400 genotyped donors, approximately 81% were placed in the Caucasian-associated ancestry cluster.

Study results and limitations: Later work associated fewer than 20,000 TCR beta sequences with HLA alleles at 0.05 false discovery rate. The authors reported that TCR beta sequences could predict HLA-A and HLA-B alleles. These predictions were accurate for most subjects in the first cohort.

60 Vbeta and 13 Jbeta primers were used in PCR. Repertoires were generated with immunoSEQ multiplex PCR, while TCRdb's copy carries only in-frame clones and drops some. The data show approximately 150,000 clones, with about 85% seen just once and 1.3% held by the top ten. About this clone itself: Its antigen remains unknown.

Per germline, CDR1 MDHEN and CDR2 SYDVKM. The CDR3 totals 16 residues. V was shortened by 3 bases and J by 6 bases, with 17 bases between the two germline ends. Donors consisted of healthy bone marrow donors. Sequencing used PBMCs. The rearrangement links TRBV28 to TRBJ2-2, with D possibly TRBD1 on 5 matching bases. This clonotype was obtained from a man aged 50 or older in good health and CMV-seropositive. CDR3 DNA sequence: TGTGCCAGCAGTTTTGTTTACAGGAGTGCACCCGGGGAGCTGTTTTTT. Residues: CASSFVYRSAPGELFF.